The clone carrying this T cell receptor beta chain was observed a handful of times. Its cognate antigen is unknown. This sample was included in a study of molecular identifiers for immune sequencing clone quantification. Sorting recovered naive CD8 T cells on a CD8+CD4-CCR7+CD45RA+ profile. Preparation methods for the bulk TCR libraries were those previously described, with listed TCR primers. TCRdb re-called the PCR reads through MiXCR, storing one row per CDR3 protein. Among more than 450,000 distinct CDR3 sequences, roughly a fifth were seen once, and the ten largest hold under 0.85%. The length of the CDR3 is 15 residues. The trim removed 4 bases at V and 0 bases at J, leaving 2 bases unmatched. Germline V lookup: CDR1 MNHEY, CDR2 SVGEGT. Study-wide findings and caveats: In CMV-specific effectors, clones above 20 copies held over 99% of molecules; naive, under 1%. One cell's worth of spiked Jurkat TCR RNA was reportedly detectable among roughly 1 million naive cells.

The chain recombines TRBV6-2 or TRBV6-3 with TRBJ1-5; 8 nucleotides line up with TRBD1. Sample: naive CD8+ T cells from blood, with Jurkat cell RNA spiked in. Regarding subset: FACS-sorted CD8+CD4-CCR7+CD45RA+ naive T cells. The receptor comes from a human donor in good health. Some libraries in this study had Jurkat cell RNA spiked in. The CDR3 DNA follows: TGTGCCAGCAGTTGGGGACAGGATAGCAATCAGCCCCAGCATTTT. Translating gives CASSWGQDSNQPQHF.